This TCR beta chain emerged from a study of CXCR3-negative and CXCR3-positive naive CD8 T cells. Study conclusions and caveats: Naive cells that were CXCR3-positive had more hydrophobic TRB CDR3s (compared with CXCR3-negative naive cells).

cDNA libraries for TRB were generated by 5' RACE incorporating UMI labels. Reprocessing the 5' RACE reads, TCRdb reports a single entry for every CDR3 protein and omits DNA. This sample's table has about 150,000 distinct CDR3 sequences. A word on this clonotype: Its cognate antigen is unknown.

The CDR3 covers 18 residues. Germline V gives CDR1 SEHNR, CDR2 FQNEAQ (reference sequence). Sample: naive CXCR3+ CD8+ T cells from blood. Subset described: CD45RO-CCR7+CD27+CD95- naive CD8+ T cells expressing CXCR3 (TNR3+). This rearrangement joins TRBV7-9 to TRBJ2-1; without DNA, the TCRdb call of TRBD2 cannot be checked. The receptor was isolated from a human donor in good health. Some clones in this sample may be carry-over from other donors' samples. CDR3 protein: CASSLGASGFSSYNEQFF.